Reported below is one T cell receptor (beta chain). These data are taken from a study of blood T cell repertoires in COVID-19. The table came from immunoSEQ multiplex PCR; TCRdb's copy has only in-frame clones and leaves some out. The sample includes approximately 260,000 clones, about 85% of them seen just once. Looked up from germline, CDR1 is SEHNR and CDR2 is FQNEAQ (reference sequence). Losses at the gene ends were 5 bases for V and 10 bases for J; bases not matched to a gene: 15. The CDR3 spans 16 residues. V usage is TRBV7-9 and J usage is TRBJ2-1; 9 bases line up with TRBD2. The sequencing sample was made of PBMCs or T cells enriched from blood (not recorded which). This TCR derives from a woman in her 30s with acute COVID-19. In nucleotides, the CDR3 is TGTGCCAGCAGCCCATTTCGAGGCGGGAGGGCCTGGGAGCAGTTCTTC. Amino acid sequence: CASSPFRGGRAWEQFF.